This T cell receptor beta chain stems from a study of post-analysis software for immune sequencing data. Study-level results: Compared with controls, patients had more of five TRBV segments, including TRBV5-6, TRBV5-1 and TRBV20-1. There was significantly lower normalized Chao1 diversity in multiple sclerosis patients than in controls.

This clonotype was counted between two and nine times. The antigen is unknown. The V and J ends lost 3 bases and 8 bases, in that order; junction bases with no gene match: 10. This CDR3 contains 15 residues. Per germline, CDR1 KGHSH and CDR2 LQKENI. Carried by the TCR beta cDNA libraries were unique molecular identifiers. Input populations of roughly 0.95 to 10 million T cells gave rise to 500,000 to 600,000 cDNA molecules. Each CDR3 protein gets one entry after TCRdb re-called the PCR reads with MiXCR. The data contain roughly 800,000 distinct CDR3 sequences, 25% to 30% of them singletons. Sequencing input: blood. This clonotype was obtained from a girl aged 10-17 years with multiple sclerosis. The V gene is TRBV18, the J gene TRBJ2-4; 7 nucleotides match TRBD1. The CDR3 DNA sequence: TGTGCCAGCTCACCTGAGACAGGGAGTAGAGACATTCAGTACTTC. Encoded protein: CASSPETGSRDIQYF. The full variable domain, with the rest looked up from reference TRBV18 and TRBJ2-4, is NAGVMQNPRHLVRRRGQEARLRCSPMKGHSHVYWYRQLPEEGLKFMVYLQKENIIDESGMPKERFSAEFPKEGPSILRIQQVVRGDSAAYFCASSPETGSRDIQYFGAGTRLSVL.